This TCR beta chain was documented in a study of CD4+ T cells in melanoma. Study results and limitations: CD8+ T cell, macrophage and B cell function reportedly correlated with neoantigen-specific CD4+ T cells. Neoantigen-specific CD4+ T cells in melanoma reportedly had diverse differentiation states.

Assay: immunoSEQ multiplex PCR; the TCRdb copy retains only in-frame clones and omits some. This sample has 50,000 to 60,000 clones, with approximately 70% found just once. Turning to this clone: Antigen unknown.

This CDR3 spans 13 amino acids. Per the germline V gene, CDR1 is MNHEY and CDR2 is SMNVEV (reference sequence). V shed 5 bases and J shed 10 bases, with 14 bases lying between them. V usage is TRBV27 and J usage is TRBJ1-4; tentatively, D is TRBD1 (6 bases). Sequencing used tumor tissue. The TCR was taken from a human donor with melanoma. The CDR3 loop is CASSGGGEVKLFF. As DNA, the CDR3 is TGTGCCAGCAGTGGGGGGGGCGAAGTAAAACTGTTTTTT.